This TCR beta chain originates from a study of blood T cells in healthy people across ages. About 9.6 milliliters of peripheral blood were drawn from each donor into EDTA-treated tubes. Per sample, no less than 5 micrograms of total RNA were extracted. For the second PCR, which ran for about 7 to 12 cycles, a sample-barcoded 5' primer and a J-beta primer mix were used. Per sample, CDR3-containing paired-end reads numbered at least 2.5 million. TCRdb re-derived calls from the 5' RACE reads in MiXCR, one entry per CDR3 protein. The profile covers over 1,300,000 distinct CDR3 sequences, with 59% appearing a single time and roughly 6.3% taken by the ten largest. Input material: blood. The sequence came from a man younger than 30 in good health.

This CDR3 is CATSDSGRGTEAFF. In nucleotides, the CDR3 is TGTGCCACCAGTGATTCTGGGAGGGGCACTGAAGCTTTCTTT. The chain carries TRBV24-1 and TRBJ1-1; D might be TRBD1 (5 bases). Trimming took 2 bases from V and 4 from J, leaving 10 bases between them. CDR1 and CDR2 from the germline V gene are KGHDR and SFDVKD. This CDR3 comprises 14 residues.